Presented here are 19 T cell receptor beta chains from one specimen sequenced in a study of cytomegalovirus exposure and HLA in healthy donors. It was with 60 Vbeta and 13 Jbeta primers that the PCR ran. Some clones are missing from TCRdb's copy, which holds only in-frame ones; the method was immunoSEQ multiplex PCR. The table shows 130,000 or so clones, with approximately 70% occurring only once. The specimen was PBMCs. All receptors come from a young man in good health and CMV-seronegative.

The chain links TRBV30 to TRBJ2-3, with D maybe TRBD1 (5 bases). V dropped 1 base and J dropped 3 bases, with 14 bases sitting between them. The CDR3 has 15 amino acids. Germline V gene data show CDR1 as GTSNPN and CDR2 as SVGIG (reference sequence). CDR3 amino acids: CAWSALAGLTDTQYF. The CDR3 DNA reads as TGTGCCTGGAGTGCTTTGGCAGGGTTGACAGATACGCAGTATTTT.

This clone was observed a few times. Mismatch with germline at one junction end may stem from a read error. This rearrangement joins TRBV20-1 to TRBJ2-1; 12 nucleotides match TRBD2. There are 11 residues in the CDR3. Germline V gene lookup returns CDR1 DFQATT and CDR2 SNEGSKA (reference sequence). The DNA for the CDR3 is TGCAACCCTCTAGCGGGGGGGCGGCGGGTCTTC. Translating it yields CNPLAGGRRVF.

The gene calls are TRBV25-1 and TRBJ2-1, with 7 bases that match TRBD1. The V segment lost 3 bases and the J segment 0 bases; nucleotides outside the gene matches: 2. This CDR3 comprises 15 residues. The germline V gene has CDR1 MGHDK and CDR2 SYGVNS. The CDR3 DNA reads as TGTGCCAGCAGTGACACAGGGGTCTCCTACAATGAGCAGTTCTTC. Protein sequence: CASSDTGVSYNEQFF.

In this sample, this clone turned up a few times. The chain employs TRBV6-1 and TRBJ1-5; 8 positions agree with TRBD1. Germline V gene data show CDR1 as MNHNS and CDR2 as SASEGT. V trimming: 10 bases; J trimming: 0 bases; junction bases outside the gene matches: 5. The CDR3 consists of 14 residues. The CDR3 DNA sequence: TGTGCCATCTGGGACAGGTATAGCAATCAGCCCCAGCATTTT. This translates into CAIWDRYSNQPQHF.

This chain connects TRBV7-2 to TRBJ2-2, with 7 bases that match TRBD1. CDR1 and CDR2 from the germline V gene are SGHTA and FQGNSA. The ends lost 1 base at V and 4 bases at J; junction bases unmatched: 0. This CDR3 contains 14 residues. CDR3 residues: CASSLGQGTGELFF. Here the CDR3 DNA reads TGTGCCAGCAGCTTAGGACAGGGCACCGGGGAGCTGTTTTTT.

DNA for the CDR3: TGTGCCAGCAGCCTGAGGACAGGGTTGTACACCGGGGAGCTGTTTTTT. Translating gives CASSLRTGLYTGELFF. This chain links TRBV11-2 with TRBJ2-2, with 8 nucleotides matching TRBD1. Germline CDR1 and CDR2: SGHAT and FQNNGV. Unmatched junction bases numbered 8, after V lost 5 bases and J lost 3 bases. The CDR3 sequence is 16 residues long.

The chain carries TRBV27 and TRBJ2-1, with TRBD2 identical over 8 bases. Looked up from germline, CDR1 is MNHEY and CDR2 is SMNVEV (reference sequence). Trimming removed 8 bases from V and 0 bases from J; junction bases left unmatched: 6. The CDR3 consists of 15 residues. Here the CDR3 reads CASSPAGGSYNEQFF. DNA of the CDR3: TGTGCCAGCTCCCCGGCGGGAGGCTCCTACAATGAGCAGTTCTTC.

The sample holds a few counts of this clone. The CDR3 DNA is TGTGCCAGCAGCGTAAATTCGGTCATATCGTACCAAGAGACCCAGTACTTC. This sequence encodes CASSVNSVISYQETQYF. This chain links TRBV9 with TRBJ2-5; D is unclear. The CDR3 covers 17 residues. CDR1 SGDLS and CDR2 YYNGEE come from the germline V gene. Trimming cost V 1 base and J 0 bases, with 16 bases left between them.

J is TRBJ2-7 and V is TRBV6-1; D gene uncertain. The germline V gene encodes CDR1 MNHNS and CDR2 SASEGT. CDR3 length: 12 amino acids. V was shortened by 2 bases and J by 6 bases, with 8 bases between the two germline ends. The CDR3 is CASSERPGEQYF. The CDR3 region has the DNA TGTGCCAGCAGTGAAAGGCCGGGCGAGCAGTACTTC.

This clone was detected once. V and J are TRBV28 and TRBJ2-5; a weak D match, TRBD2 (5 bases). Trimming removed 7 bases from V and 7 bases from J, with 22 bases in between. Per germline, CDR1 MDHEN and CDR2 SYDVKM. The CDR3 length is 15 residues. CDR3 loop: CASTLVSSPVGTQYF. The CDR3, as DNA: TGTGCCAGCACCCTTGTCTCTAGCCCTGTGGGGACCCAGTACTTC.

The chain links TRBV5-1 to TRBJ2-7, with 10 bases fitting TRBD2. CDR3 length: 16 residues. V lost 4 bases and J lost 6; bases outside the gene matches: 13. Germline V gene sequence: CDR1 SGHRS, CDR2 YFSETQ. The CDR3 nucleotides read TGCGCCAGCAGCCTCGGGCTAGCGGGGGCCTCAGGCGAGCAGTACTTC. Its protein is CASSLGLAGASGEQYF.

This clone was seen once. The gene calls are TRBV28 and TRBJ2-3, with 11 bases aligning to TRBD2. The CDR3 is 17 residues long. Trimming cost V 6 bases and J 0 bases; bases outside gene matches: 8. Germline V gene sequence: CDR1 MDHEN, CDR2 SYDVKM. The chain's CDR3 is CASRSPSGGTSTDTQYF. The CDR3 nucleotides are TGTGCCAGCAGGTCCCCTAGCGGGGGGACTAGCACAGATACGCAGTATTTT.

V is TRBV27 and J is TRBJ1-2; TRBD1 agrees at 9 bases. The germline V gene has CDR1 MNHEY and CDR2 SMNVEV (reference sequence). J lost 4 bases, V lost 5 bases, and 8 bases had no gene match. This CDR3 contains 15 residues. CDR3: CASSRNPGQGYGYTF. CDR3 nucleotides: TGTGCCAGCAGTCGTAACCCGGGACAGGGCTATGGCTACACCTTC.

The chain is built from TRBV15 and TRBJ2-7; 12 bases fit TRBD2. V lost 5 bases, J lost 3 bases, and 5 bases stayed unmatched. The CDR3 is 15 residues long. Germline-derived CDR1 and CDR2 are LNHNV and YYDKDF (reference sequence). The CDR3 region has the DNA TGTGCCACCAGCTCTGAGACTAGCGGGAGCTACGAGCAGTACTTC. Translation: CATSSETSGSYEQYF.

The chain carries TRBV28 and TRBJ1-4; D is unclear. Germline lookup yields CDR1 MDHEN and CDR2 SYDVKM. The CDR3 extends over 17 amino acids. The V and J ends lost 6 bases and 1 base respectively, with 18 bases between them. The CDR3 sequence is CASRARGSTLTNEKLFF. The DNA of the CDR3 is TGTGCCAGCAGAGCTCGAGGGAGTACTTTAACTAATGAAAAACTGTTTTTT.

This clone was recorded a few times. This sequence joins TRBV15 and TRBJ2-1, with 10 bases aligning to TRBD1. V was pared by 0 bases and J by 3 bases, with 2 bases of the junction left unmatched. Germline V gene sequence: CDR1 LNHNV, CDR2 YYDKDF (reference sequence). The length of the CDR3 is 16 residues. The CDR3 is CATSRDGQGVYNEQFF. As DNA, the CDR3 is TGTGCCACCAGCAGAGACGGACAGGGGGTCTACAATGAGCAGTTCTTC.

This clone was observed a handful of times. The CDR3 loop reads CASSLLLGTGSYEQYF. The CDR3 nucleotides read TGTGCCAGCAGTCTCCTCCTCGGGACAGGCTCCTACGAGCAGTACTTC. The chain couples TRBV6-6 to TRBJ2-7, with 8 bases that match TRBD1. Germline V lookup: CDR1 MNHNY, CDR2 SVGAGI (reference sequence). With 5 bases clipped from V and 0 bases from J, the junction kept 9 bases outside the gene matches. The CDR3 is 16 residues long.

The chain uses TRBV9 and TRBJ2-1, with a tentative D call TRBD1 (5 bases). Germline CDR1 reads SGDLS; CDR2 reads YYNGEE. The CDR3 has 14 residues. Trimming took off 5 bases at V and 7 bases at J, with 16 bases between the two ends. In nucleotides, the CDR3 is TGTGCCAGCAGTGAATCTGGGGCCAGGAATGAGCAGTTCTTC. It translates to CASSESGARNEQFF.

The chain links TRBV14 to TRBJ2-1; D is uncertain. V shed 0 bases and J shed 6 bases, with 9 bases lying between them. Germline assignment: CDR1 SGHDN and CDR2 FVKESK. CDR3 length equals 14 residues. The CDR3 DNA is TGTGCCAGCAGCCAAGATCGAGGAACCAATGAGCAGTTCTTC. This encodes CASSQDRGTNEQFF.